This T cell receptor beta chain was obtained from a study of T cell responses to AZD1222 COVID-19 vaccine. Whole-study findings and limits: Following two doses of AZD1222, Spike-specific TCR breadth and depth rose.

Losses at the gene ends were 6 bases for V and 8 bases for J; bases not matched to a gene: 9. The CDR3 has 13 amino acids. Germline CDR1 MNHEY, CDR2 SVGAGI. Sequencing used immunoSEQ multiplex PCR; TCRdb keeps in-frame clones, though not all of them. This table holds 150,000 or so clones, around 90% found once. Comment on this clone: Its specificity is unknown.

Sequencing was performed on peripheral blood, taken on day 0 of AZD1222 vaccination. The V and J genes are TRBV6-5 and TRBJ1-2; 7 positions agree with TRBD1. The receptor was isolated from an adult in good health. CDR3 protein: CASRRDRAGGYTF. CDR3 DNA sequence: TGTGCCAGCAGGAGAGACAGGGCGGGCGGCTACACCTTC.